Shown below are 14 T cell receptor beta chains from a single sample sequenced in a study of blood T cell repertoires in COVID-19. Clones were sequenced by immunoSEQ multiplex PCR, and TCRdb holds only the in-frame ones, with some missing. The sample shows about 170,000 clones, under 85% of them seen only once. The sequenced sample was peripheral blood. The source is a man in his sixties who had recovered from COVID-19.

V and J are TRBV15 and TRBJ2-5; D might be TRBD2 (7 bases). Germline V gene lookup returns CDR1 LNHNV and CDR2 YYDKDF (reference sequence). Trimming removed 5 bases at V and 5 bases at J, with 12 bases between. The CDR3 extends over 13 amino acids. The CDR3 spells CATSGGASETQYF. In DNA, the CDR3 is TGTGCCACCAGCGGGGGGGCCAGCGAGACCCAGTACTTC.

The chain links TRBV3-1 (or the pseudogene TRBV3-2) to TRBJ1-6, with D maybe TRBD1 (6 bases). V was pared by 2 bases and J by 10 bases, with 15 bases between. The V gene's germline CDR1 is LGHDT and CDR2 YNNKEL (reference sequence). The CDR3 runs to 15 residues. The CDR3 DNA reads TGTGCCAGCAGCCAACGGGGGGGCCGGGGCTCACCCCTCCACTTT. Amino acid sequence: CASSQRGGRGSPLHF.

CDR3 nucleotides: TGTGCCAGCAGCCAAGCGGGGGGCCTAGCAGATACGCAGTATTTT. It specifies CASSQAGGLADTQYF. The chain uses TRBV4-2 and TRBJ2-3, with D possibly matching TRBD2 (7 bases). Per germline, CDR1 LGHNA and CDR2 YNFKEQ. The CDR3 is 15 residues long. Trimming removed 1 base from V and 4 bases from J, with 12 bases in between.

This chain connects TRBV2 to TRBJ1-1; D is possibly TRBD1 (6 bases). This CDR3 is built from 15 residues. Trimming shortened V by 2 bases and J by 1 base, and 11 bases separated the two germline ends. Per germline, CDR1 SNHLY and CDR2 FYNNEI. The CDR3 sequence: CASSERGAGNTEAFF. CDR3 coding DNA: TGTGCCAGCAGTGAACGGGGGGCTGGGAACACTGAAGCTTTCTTT.

This sequence joins TRBV11-2 and TRBJ1-2, with TRBD1 matching over 8 bases. The trim removed 4 bases at V and 6 bases at J, leaving 10 bases unmatched. The CDR3 consists of 15 residues. Germline-derived CDR1 and CDR2 are SGHAT and FQNNGV. The CDR3 spells CASSSRGQGEDGYTF. CDR3 DNA: TGTGCCAGCAGCTCCCGAGGACAGGGAGAGGATGGCTACACCTTC.

V and J are TRBV5-6 and TRBJ1-2; D is ambiguous. This CDR3 is built from 13 residues. Trimming cost V 2 bases and J 0 bases, with 5 bases left between them. Germline values: CDR1 SGHDT, CDR2 YYEEEE. Here the CDR3 DNA reads TGTGCCAGCAGCTTTTATACTAACTATGGCTACACCTTC. Translated: CASSFYTNYGYTF.

This clone was detected only a few times. J is TRBJ2-7 and V is TRBV5-1; the match to TRBD1 covers 8 bases. The trim removed 4 bases at V and 6 bases at J, leaving 3 bases unmatched. This CDR3 comprises 12 residues. Germline V CDR1 and CDR2: SGHRS, YFSETQ. CDR3 sequence (DNA): TGCGCCAGCAGCCTCGGACAGGGCGAGCAGTACTTC. Its translation: CASSLGQGEQYF.

The rearrangement uses TRBV5-5 and TRBJ2-7; TRBD1 matches at 10 bases. V gave up 4 bases and J gave up 5 bases; unmatched junction bases: 6. The CDR3 totals 14 residues. Germline CDR1 SGHKS, CDR2 YYEKEE (reference sequence). The CDR3 nucleotides read TGTGCCAGCAGCCCTCGGGACAGGGGAGACGAGCAGTACTTC. Amino acid sequence: CASSPRDRGDEQYF.

This sequence joins TRBV6-5 and TRBJ1-2; TRBD1 matches at 7 bases. With 8 bases clipped from V and 5 bases from J, the junction kept 8 bases outside the gene matches. The CDR3 has 13 residues. Looked up from germline, CDR1 is MNHEY and CDR2 is SVGAGI. CDR3 coding DNA: TGTGCCAGCGACTCAACAGGGGCGTATGGCTACACCTTC. Translated: CASDSTGAYGYTF.

J is TRBJ1-5 and V is TRBV9; the D gene is possibly TRBD1 (6 bases). V lost 0 bases to trimming and J lost 7 bases, with 14 bases between them. The CDR3 is 15 residues long. CDR1 is SGDLS and CDR2 is YYNGEE in the germline V gene. The chain's CDR3 is CASSVGTGLGQPQHF. In DNA, the CDR3 is TGTGCCAGCAGCGTAGGAACAGGGCTAGGACAGCCCCAGCATTTT. The whole variable domain, filled in from reference TRBV9 and TRBJ1-5, reads DSGVTQTPKHLITATGQRVTLRCSPRSGDLSVYWYQQSLDQGLQFLIQYYNGEERAKGNILERFSAQQFPDLHSELNLSSLELGDSALYFCASSVGTGLGQPQHFGDGTRLSIL.

The chain employs TRBV5-1 and TRBJ2-2, with D tentatively TRBD1 (7 bases). The germline V and J ends were trimmed by 0 bases and 4 bases, with 10 bases remaining between them. Germline CDR1 reads SGHRS; CDR2 reads YFSETQ. CDR3 length: 15 residues. As DNA, the CDR3 is TGCGCCAGCAGCTTGGACAGGGGAGGCACCGGGGAGCTGTTTTTT. Translating it yields CASSLDRGGTGELFF. The whole variable domain, remainder taken from reference TRBV5-1 and TRBJ2-2, is KAGVTQTPRYLIKTRGQQVTLSCSPISGHRSVSWYQQTPGQGLQFLFEYFSETQRNKGNFPGRFSGRQFSNSRSEMNVSTLELGDSALYLCASSLDRGGTGELFFGEGSRLTVL.

The V call is TRBV12-3 or TRBV12-4, the J call TRBJ2-5; the match to TRBD1 covers 7 bases. Trimming at V came to 5 bases and at J to 13 bases, leaving 10 bases not matched to a gene. This CDR3 is 12 amino acids long. The CDR3 here is CASSPTLRQGYF. In nucleotides, the CDR3 is TGTGCCAGCAGTCCTACCCTGCGACAGGGGTACTTC.

This chain uses TRBV3-1 (or the pseudogene TRBV3-2) with TRBJ2-1, with a weak D call TRBD1 (7 bases). The length of the CDR3 is 13 residues. Germline CDR1 and CDR2: LGHDT and YNNKEL (reference sequence). The V end lost 11 bases, the J end lost 3 bases, and 14 bases lay between the germline ends. Here the CDR3 reads CACGAGGYNEQFF. Written as DNA, the CDR3 is TGTGCCTGCGGGGCAGGGGGCTACAATGAGCAGTTCTTC.

The V and J genes are TRBV7-3 and TRBJ1-3; TRBD1 matches at 8 bases. The germline V gene encodes CDR1 SGHTA and CDR2 FQGTGA. CDR3 size: 17 residues. J gave up 3 bases and V 2 bases, and 9 bases lay outside the gene matches. This CDR3 is CASSLFYAGGGGNTIYF. The CDR3 nucleotides are TGTGCCAGCAGCTTATTTTATGCAGGGGGCGGTGGAAACACCATATATTTT.